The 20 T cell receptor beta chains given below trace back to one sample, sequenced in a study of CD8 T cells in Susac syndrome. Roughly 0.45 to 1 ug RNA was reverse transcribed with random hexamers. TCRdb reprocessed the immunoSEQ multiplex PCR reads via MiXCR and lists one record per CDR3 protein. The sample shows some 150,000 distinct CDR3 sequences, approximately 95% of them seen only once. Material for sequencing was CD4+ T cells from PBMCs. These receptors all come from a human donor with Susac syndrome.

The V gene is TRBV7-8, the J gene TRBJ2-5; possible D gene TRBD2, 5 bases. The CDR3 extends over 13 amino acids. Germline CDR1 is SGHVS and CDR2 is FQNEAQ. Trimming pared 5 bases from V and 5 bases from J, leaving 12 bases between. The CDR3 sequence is CASSPLREETQYF. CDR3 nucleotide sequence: TGTGCCAGCAGCCCGCTGAGGGAGGAGACCCAGTACTTC.

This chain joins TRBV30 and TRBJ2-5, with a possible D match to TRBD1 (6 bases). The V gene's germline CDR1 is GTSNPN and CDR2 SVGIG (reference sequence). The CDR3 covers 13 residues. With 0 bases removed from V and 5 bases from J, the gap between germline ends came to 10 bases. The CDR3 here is CAWSVQGPETQYF. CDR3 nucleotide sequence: TGTGCCTGGAGTGTACAGGGTCCGGAGACCCAGTACTTC.

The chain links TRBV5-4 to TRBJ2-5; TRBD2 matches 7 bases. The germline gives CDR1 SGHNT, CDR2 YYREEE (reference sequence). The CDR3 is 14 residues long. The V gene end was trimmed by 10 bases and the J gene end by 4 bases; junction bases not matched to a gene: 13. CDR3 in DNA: TGTGCCGTAACCCTCGTGGGGGGGGGAGAGACCCAGTACTTC. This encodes CAVTLVGGGETQYF.

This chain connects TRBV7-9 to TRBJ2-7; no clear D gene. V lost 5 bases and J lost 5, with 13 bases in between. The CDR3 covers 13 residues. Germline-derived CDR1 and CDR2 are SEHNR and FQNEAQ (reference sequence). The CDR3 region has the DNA TGTGCCAGCAGCCCCGGTAAGGTTGACGAGCAGTACTTC. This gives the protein CASSPGKVDEQYF. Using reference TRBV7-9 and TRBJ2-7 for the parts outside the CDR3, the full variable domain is DTGVSQNPRHKITKRGQNVTFRCDPISEHNRLYWYRQTLGQGPEFLTYFQNEAQLEKSRLLSDRFSAERPKGSFSTLEIQRTEQGDSAMYLCASSPGKVDEQYFGPGTRLTVT.

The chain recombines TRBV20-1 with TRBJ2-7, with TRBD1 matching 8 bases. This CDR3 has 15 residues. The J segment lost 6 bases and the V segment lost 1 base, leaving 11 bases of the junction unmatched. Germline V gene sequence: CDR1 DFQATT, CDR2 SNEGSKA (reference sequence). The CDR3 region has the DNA TGCAGTGCTAGAGTCCTTGGGACAGGATCGCTCGAGCAGTACTTC. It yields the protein CSARVLGTGSLEQYF.

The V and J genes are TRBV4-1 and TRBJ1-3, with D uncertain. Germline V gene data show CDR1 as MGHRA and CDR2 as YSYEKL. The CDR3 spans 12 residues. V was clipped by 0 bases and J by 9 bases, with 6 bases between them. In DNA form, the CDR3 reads TGCGCCAGCAGCCAAGATCGGGTCACCATATATTTT. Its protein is CASSQDRVTIYF.

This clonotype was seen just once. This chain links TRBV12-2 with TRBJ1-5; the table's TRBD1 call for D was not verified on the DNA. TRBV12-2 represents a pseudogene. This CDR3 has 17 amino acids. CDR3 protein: CASRLAGQRYSNQPQHF. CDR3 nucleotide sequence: TGTGCAAGTCGCTTAGCCGGACAGCGCTATAGCAATCAGCCCCAGCATTTT.

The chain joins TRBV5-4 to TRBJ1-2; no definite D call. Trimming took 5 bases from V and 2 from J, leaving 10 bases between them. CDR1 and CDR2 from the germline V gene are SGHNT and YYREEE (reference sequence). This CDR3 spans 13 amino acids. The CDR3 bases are TGTGCCAGCAGGAAGGCAGAAAACTATGGCTACACCTTC. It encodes CASRKAENYGYTF.

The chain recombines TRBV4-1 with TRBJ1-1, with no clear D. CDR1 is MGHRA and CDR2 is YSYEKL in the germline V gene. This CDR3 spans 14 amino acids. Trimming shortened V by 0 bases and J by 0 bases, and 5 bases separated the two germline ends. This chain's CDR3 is CASSQDRMNTEAFF. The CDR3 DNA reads TGCGCCAGCAGCCAAGATAGAATGAACACTGAAGCTTTCTTT.

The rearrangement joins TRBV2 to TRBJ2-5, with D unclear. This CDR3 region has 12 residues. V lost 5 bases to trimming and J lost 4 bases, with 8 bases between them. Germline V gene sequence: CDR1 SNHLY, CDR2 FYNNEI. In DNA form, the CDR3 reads TGTGCCAGCAGTCGGACGGGAGAGACCCAGTACTTC. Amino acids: CASSRTGETQYF.

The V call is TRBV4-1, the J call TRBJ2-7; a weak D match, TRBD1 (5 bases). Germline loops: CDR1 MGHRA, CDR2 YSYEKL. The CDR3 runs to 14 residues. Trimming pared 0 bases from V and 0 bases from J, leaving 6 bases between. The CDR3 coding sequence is TGCGCCAGCAGCCAAGACGACAGCTCCTACGAGCAGTACTTC. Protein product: CASSQDDSSYEQYF.

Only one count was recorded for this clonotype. The CDR3 reads CASSLAPGSYEQYF. For the CDR3, the DNA is TGTGCCAGCAGCTTAGCCCCAGGTTCCTACGAGCAGTACTTC. This chain connects TRBV7-9 to TRBJ2-7; D call uncertain. V was trimmed by 0 bases and J by 1 base, leaving 7 bases between them. CDR1 and CDR2 (germline): SEHNR, FQNEAQ (reference sequence). CDR3 length: 14 amino acids.

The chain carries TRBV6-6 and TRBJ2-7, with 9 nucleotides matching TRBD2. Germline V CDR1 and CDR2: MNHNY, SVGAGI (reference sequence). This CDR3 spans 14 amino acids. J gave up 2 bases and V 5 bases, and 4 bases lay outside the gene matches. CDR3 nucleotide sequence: TGTGCCAGCAGTCTGAGCGGGAGGACCTACGAGCAGTACTTC. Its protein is CASSLSGRTYEQYF.

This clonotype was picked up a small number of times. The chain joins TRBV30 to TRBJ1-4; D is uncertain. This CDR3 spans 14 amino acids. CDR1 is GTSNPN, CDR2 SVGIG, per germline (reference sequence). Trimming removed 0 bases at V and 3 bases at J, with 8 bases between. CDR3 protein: CAWSVGLANEKLFF. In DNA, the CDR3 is TGTGCCTGGAGTGTGGGGTTGGCTAATGAAAAACTGTTTTTT. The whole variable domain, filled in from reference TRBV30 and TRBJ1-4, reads SQTIHQWPATLVQPVGSPLSLECTVEGTSNPNLYWYRQAAGRGLQLLFYSVGIGQISSEVPQNLSASRPQDRQFILSSKKLLLSDSGFYLCAWSVGLANEKLFFGSGTQLSVL.

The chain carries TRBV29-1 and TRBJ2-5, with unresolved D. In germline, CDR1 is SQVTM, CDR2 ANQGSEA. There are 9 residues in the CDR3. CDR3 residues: CRLQETQYF. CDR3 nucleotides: TGCAGGCTACAAGAGACCCAGTACTTC.

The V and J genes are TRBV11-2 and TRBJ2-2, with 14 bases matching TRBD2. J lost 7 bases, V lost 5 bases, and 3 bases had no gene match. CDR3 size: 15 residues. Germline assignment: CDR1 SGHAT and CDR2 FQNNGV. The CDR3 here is CASSPGLAGVGELFF. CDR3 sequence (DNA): TGTGCCAGCAGCCCGGGACTAGCGGGAGTCGGGGAGCTGTTTTTT.

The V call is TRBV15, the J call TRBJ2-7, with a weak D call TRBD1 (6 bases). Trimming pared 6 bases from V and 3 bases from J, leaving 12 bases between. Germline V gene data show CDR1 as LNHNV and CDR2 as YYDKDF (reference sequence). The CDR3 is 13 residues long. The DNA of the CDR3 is TGTGCCACCAGACCACAGGGCCGCTACGAGCAGTACTTC. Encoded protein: CATRPQGRYEQYF.

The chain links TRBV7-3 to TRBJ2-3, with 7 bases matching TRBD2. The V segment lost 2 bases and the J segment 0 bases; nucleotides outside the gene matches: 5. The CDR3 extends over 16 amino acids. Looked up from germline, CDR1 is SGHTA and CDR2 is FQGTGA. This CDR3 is CASSLLTGGSTDTQYF. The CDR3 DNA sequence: TGTGCCAGCAGCTTACTGACGGGAGGTAGCACAGATACGCAGTATTTT.

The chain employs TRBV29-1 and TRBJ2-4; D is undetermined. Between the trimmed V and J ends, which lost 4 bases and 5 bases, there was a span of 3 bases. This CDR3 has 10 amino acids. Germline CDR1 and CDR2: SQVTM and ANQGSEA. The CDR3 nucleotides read TGCAGCGTTGGCCAAAACATTCAGTACTTC. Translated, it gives CSVGQNIQYF.

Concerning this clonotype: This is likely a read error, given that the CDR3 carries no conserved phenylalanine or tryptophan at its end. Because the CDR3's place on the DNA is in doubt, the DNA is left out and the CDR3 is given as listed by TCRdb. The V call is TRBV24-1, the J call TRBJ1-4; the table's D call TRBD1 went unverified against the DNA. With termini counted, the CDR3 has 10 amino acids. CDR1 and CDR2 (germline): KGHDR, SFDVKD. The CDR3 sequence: CATSKTGPLV.